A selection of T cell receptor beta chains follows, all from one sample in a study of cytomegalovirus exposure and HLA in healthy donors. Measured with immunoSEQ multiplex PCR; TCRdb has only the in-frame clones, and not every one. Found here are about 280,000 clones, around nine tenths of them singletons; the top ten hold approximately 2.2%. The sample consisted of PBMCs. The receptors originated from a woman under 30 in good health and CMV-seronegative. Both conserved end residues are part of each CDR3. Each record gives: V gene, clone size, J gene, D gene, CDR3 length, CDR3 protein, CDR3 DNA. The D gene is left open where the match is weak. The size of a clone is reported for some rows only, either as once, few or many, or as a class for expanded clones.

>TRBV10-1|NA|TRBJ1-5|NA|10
CARRRRPQHF
TGCGCCAGACGGAGAAGGCCCCAGCATTTT
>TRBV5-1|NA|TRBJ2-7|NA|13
CASSLRQNYEQYF
TGCGCCAGCAGCCTCCGACAGAACTACGAGCAGTACTTC
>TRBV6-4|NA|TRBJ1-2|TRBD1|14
CASSDSHRGYGYTF
TGTGCCAGCAGTGACTCTCACAGGGGCTATGGCTACACCTTC
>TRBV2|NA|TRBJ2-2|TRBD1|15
CASSVRTGGIGELFF
TGTGCCAGCAGTGTGCGGACAGGGGGCATCGGGGAGCTGTTTTTT
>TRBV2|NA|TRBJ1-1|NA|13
CASSTYRDTEAFF
TGTGCCAGCAGCACTTACAGGGACACTGAAGCTTTCTTT
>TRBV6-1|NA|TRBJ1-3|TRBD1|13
CASRGTVGNTIYF
TGTGCCAGCAGGGGGACAGTCGGAAACACCATATATTTT
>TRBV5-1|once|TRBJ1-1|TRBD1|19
CASSLGRTGYGVLDTEAFF
TGCGCCAGCAGCTTGGGGCGGACAGGGTATGGGGTTTTAGACACTGAAGCTTTCTTT
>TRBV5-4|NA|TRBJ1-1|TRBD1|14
CASSFYRGPTEAFF
TGTGCCAGCAGCTTTTACAGGGGGCCTACTGAAGCTTTCTTT
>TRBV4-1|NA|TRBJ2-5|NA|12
CASSQTEETQYF
TGCGCCAGCAGCCAGACAGAAGAGACCCAGTACTTC
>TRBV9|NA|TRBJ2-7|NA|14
CASSVGDKIYEQYF
TGTGCCAGCAGCGTAGGGGACAAAATCTACGAGCAGTACTTC
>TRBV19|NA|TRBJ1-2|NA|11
CASTTGTNKTF
TGTGCCAGTACCACCGGGACAAATAAGACCTTC
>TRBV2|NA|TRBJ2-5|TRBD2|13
CASSRGGRETQYF
TGTGCCAGCAGCCGGGGGGGCCGGGAGACCCAGTACTTC
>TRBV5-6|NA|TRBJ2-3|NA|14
CASSWSGGLNTQYF
TGTGCCAGCAGCTGGAGTGGGGGCTTGAATACGCAGTATTTT
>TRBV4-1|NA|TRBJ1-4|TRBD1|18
CASSQGATGDGLGEKLFF
TGCGCCAGCAGCCAAGGTGCGACAGGGGATGGATTGGGTGAAAAACTGTTTTTT
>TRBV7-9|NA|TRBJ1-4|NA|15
CASSLRTDLNEKLFF
TGTGCCAGCAGCCTCCGGACAGACCTGAATGAAAAACTGTTTTTT
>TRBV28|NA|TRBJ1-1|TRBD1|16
CASSPFTGDGYTEAFF
TGTGCCAGCAGCCCATTTACAGGGGACGGGTACACTGAAGCTTTCTTT
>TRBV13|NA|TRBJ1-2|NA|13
CASSMGQNYGYTF
TGTGCCAGCAGCATGGGACAAAACTATGGCTACACCTTC
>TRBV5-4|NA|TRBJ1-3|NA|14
CASREVGDGNTIYF
TGTGCCAGCAGGGAAGTGGGAGATGGAAACACCATATATTTT
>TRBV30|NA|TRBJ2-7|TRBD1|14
CAWDPGTGGGEQYF
TGTGCCTGGGACCCCGGGACAGGGGGCGGCGAGCAGTACTTC
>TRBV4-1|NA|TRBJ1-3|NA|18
CASSLIATPGRSGNTIYF
TGCGCCAGCAGCCTCATCGCCACCCCAGGTCGCTCTGGAAACACCATATATTTT
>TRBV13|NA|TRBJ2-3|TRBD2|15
CASSSWGGKTDTQYF
TGTGCCAGCAGCTCCTGGGGGGGGAAGACAGATACGCAGTATTTT
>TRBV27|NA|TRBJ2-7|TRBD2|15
CASSLGLAGTYEQYF
TGTGCCAGCAGTTTAGGACTAGCGGGGACCTACGAGCAGTACTTC
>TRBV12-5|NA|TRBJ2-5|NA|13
CASGPNREETQYF
TGTGCTAGTGGTCCCAACCGGGAAGAGACCCAGTACTTC
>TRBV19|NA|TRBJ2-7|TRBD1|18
CASSVQLSQGTTSYEQYF
TGTGCCAGTAGTGTTCAACTCTCACAGGGGACAACGTCCTACGAGCAGTACTTC
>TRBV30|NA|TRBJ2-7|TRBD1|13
CAWGGQPFDEQYF
TGTGCCTGGGGGGGACAGCCCTTCGACGAGCAGTACTTC